Below, 26 T cell receptor beta chains from the same sample are listed, as sequenced in a study of lymphopenia after photon versus proton radiotherapy. This table comes from immunoSEQ multiplex PCR, and its TCRdb copy is limited to in-frame clones, with some not included. The sample includes some 55,000 clones, more than 75% seen only once; the top ten take about 2.5%. Sample: peripheral blood, taken from a patient treated with photon-based radiotherapy. These receptor sequences come from a man between 40 and 49 years old with gastric cancer.

The chain carries TRBV12-5 and TRBJ2-1; D gene uncertain. This CDR3 comprises 15 residues. V was shortened by 1 base and J by 2 bases, with 9 bases between the two germline ends. Germline V lookup: CDR1 LGHNT, CDR2 FRNRAP. This CDR3 reads CASGLGNRAYNEQFF. Here the CDR3 DNA reads TGTGCTAGTGGTTTGGGTAACCGCGCCTACAATGAGCAGTTCTTC.

The V gene is TRBV7-8, the J gene TRBJ2-7, with D tentatively TRBD1 or TRBD2 (5 bases each). This CDR3 has 15 residues. Germline CDR1 and CDR2: SGHVS and FQNEAQ. Between the trimmed V and J ends, which lost 0 bases and 3 bases, there was a span of 12 bases. The chain's CDR3 is CASSLAGGGIYEQYF. The CDR3 DNA reads as TGTGCCAGCAGCTTAGCTGGTGGGGGTATCTACGAGCAGTACTTC.

This clone was counted a single time. The rearrangement joins TRBV5-1 to TRBJ1-4; 11 bases line up with TRBD1. V lost 4 bases to trimming and J lost 5 bases; unmatched junction nucleotides: 13. Per germline, CDR1 SGHRS and CDR2 YFSETQ. The CDR3 is made up of 18 amino acids. The CDR3 DNA sequence: TGCGCCAGCAGCCCGGGGACGGGGACAGGGGGACGAAATGAAAAACTGTTTTTT. Translation gives CASSPGTGTGGRNEKLFF.

The genes are TRBV19 and TRBJ2-7; D tentatively reads TRBD1 or TRBD2 (5 bases each). V was clipped by 3 bases and J by 7 bases, with 16 bases between them. Germline values: CDR1 LNHDA, CDR2 SQIVND (reference sequence). The CDR3 covers 14 residues. The CDR3: CASSIGGNLLEQYF. The CDR3, as DNA: TGTGCCAGTAGTATTGGGGGAAACCTACTGGAGCAGTACTTC.

The chain employs TRBV18 and TRBJ1-1; TRBD1 might be the D (5 bases). V was clipped by 5 bases and J by 0 bases, with 10 bases between them. CDR3 length: 14 amino acids. Germline values: CDR1 KGHSH, CDR2 LQKENI. The CDR3 is CASSSDSMNTEAFF. In DNA, the CDR3 is TGTGCCAGCTCATCCGACAGCATGAACACTGAAGCTTTCTTT.

This chain uses TRBV11-1 with TRBJ1-1, with 7 nucleotides matching TRBD1. This CDR3 has 14 amino acids. The trim removed 3 bases at V and 0 bases at J, leaving 1 base unmatched. CDR1 and CDR2 (germline): SGHAT, FQDESV (reference sequence). The chain's CDR3 is CASSLGTVNTEAFF. CDR3 DNA sequence: TGTGCCAGCAGCTTGGGGACAGTGAACACTGAAGCTTTCTTT.

V usage is TRBV4-1 and J usage is TRBJ1-1; 8 positions match TRBD1. The CDR3 has 16 residues. With V trimmed by 1 base and J by 0 bases, 4 bases remained unmatched. The germline V gene has CDR1 MGHRA and CDR2 YSYEKL. The CDR3 spells CASSQAPGQVNTEAFF. The CDR3 DNA follows: TGCGCCAGCAGCCAAGCCCCGGGACAGGTGAACACTGAAGCTTTCTTT.

This chain joins TRBV2 and TRBJ2-3; D gene unclear. Germline lookup yields CDR1 SNHLY and CDR2 FYNNEI. V shed 6 bases and J shed 0 bases, with 10 bases lying between them. This CDR3 is built from 14 residues. CDR3 loop: CASREQSSTDTQYF. For the CDR3, the DNA is TGTGCCAGCAGGGAACAGAGCAGCACAGATACGCAGTATTTT.

This chain joins TRBV6-5 and TRBJ1-1; D ambiguous. CDR3 length equals 11 residues. CDR1 and CDR2 (germline): MNHEY, SVGAGI. Trimming cost V 11 bases and J 6 bases, with 13 bases left between them. CDR3 amino acids: CASTRGSEAFF. CDR3 DNA: TGTGCCTCAACGCGAGGGTCTGAAGCTTTCTTT.

The rearrangement joins TRBV5-4 to TRBJ1-1; D is undetermined. CDR3 length equals 13 residues. The V end was cut by 4 bases, the J end by 2 bases, with 9 bases between. Looked up from germline, CDR1 is SGHNT and CDR2 is YYREEE (reference sequence). CDR3 region: CASSPISNTEAFF. The CDR3 bases are TGTGCCAGCAGCCCCATCAGCAACACTGAAGCTTTCTTT.

The chain links TRBV5-1 to TRBJ2-7; D is possibly TRBD1 (6 bases). The CDR3 spans 14 residues. Trimming cost V 7 bases and J 2 bases, with 16 bases left between them. Germline V gene data show CDR1 as SGHRS and CDR2 as YFSETQ. The CDR3 region has the DNA TGCGCCAGCGGCATCTCGGGGACACCCTACGAGCAGTACTTC. It is translated as CASGISGTPYEQYF.

The rearrangement joins TRBV10-3 to TRBJ2-1; 7 bases line up with TRBD1. V was pared by 7 bases and J by 9 bases, with 12 bases of the junction left unmatched. Germline CDR1 and CDR2: ENHRY and SYGVKD. This CDR3 comprises 14 residues. DNA of the CDR3: TGTGCCATCACCTTGAGAAGAGGGGGCGGTGAGCAGTTCTTC. Amino acid sequence: CAITLRRGGGEQFF.

This clone showed up just once. This chain joins TRBV5-8 and TRBJ1-3; TRBD1 might be the D (6 bases). The CDR3 sequence is 15 residues long. Germline V CDR1 and CDR2: SGHTS, YDEGEE. Between the trimmed V and J ends, which lost 0 bases and 6 bases, there was a span of 13 bases. For the CDR3, the DNA is TGTGCCAGCAGCTTGGGGGGGCGCAGCCTAAACACCATATATTTT. It yields the protein CASSLGGRSLNTIYF.

The V and J genes are TRBV7-9 and TRBJ1-4; TRBD1 matches 10 bases. Germline V lookup: CDR1 SEHNR, CDR2 FQNEAQ (reference sequence). The CDR3 totals 16 residues. With 2 bases clipped from V and 6 bases from J, the junction kept 6 bases outside the gene matches. The CDR3 reads CASSLRAGTGDEKLFF. The CDR3 coding sequence is TGTGCCAGCAGCTTAAGAGCTGGGACAGGGGATGAAAAACTGTTTTTT.

J is TRBJ2-2 and V is TRBV10-3; no reliable D call. The germline gives CDR1 ENHRY, CDR2 SYGVKD. The CDR3 has 14 amino acids. V was pared by 7 bases and J by 5 bases, with 14 bases between. This CDR3 is CAITDPEVTGELFF. The DNA for the CDR3 is TGTGCCATCACCGACCCCGAGGTAACCGGGGAGCTGTTTTTT.

The V call is TRBV11-2, the J call TRBJ2-7, with 8 bases that match TRBD1. This CDR3 region has 14 residues. Per the germline V gene, CDR1 is SGHAT and CDR2 is FQNNGV. The junction had 4 bases not matched to a gene; V was cut back by 3 bases and J by 3 bases. This CDR3 reads CASSLGQDLYEQYF. CDR3 in DNA: TGTGCCAGCAGCTTGGGACAGGACCTCTACGAGCAGTACTTC.

This sequence joins TRBV19 and TRBJ1-4; the D is unclear. The V end was cut by 8 bases, the J end by 5 bases, with 12 bases between. CDR1 is LNHDA, CDR2 SQIVND, per germline (reference sequence). The CDR3 contains 13 residues. CDR3 in DNA: TGTGCCAGTGCCAAGCTTTCCAATGAAAAACTGTTTTTT. It translates to CASAKLSNEKLFF. The complete variable domain, with remaining parts taken from reference TRBV19 and TRBJ1-4, reads DGGITQSPKYLFRKEGQNVTLSCEQNLNHDAMYWYRQDPGQGLRLIYYSQIVNDFQKGDIAEGYSVSREKKESFPLTVTSAQKNPTAFYLCASAKLSNEKLFFGSGTQLSVL.

The chain combines TRBV11-2 with TRBJ1-4, with 7 bases aligning to TRBD1. This CDR3 has 15 residues. In germline, CDR1 is SGHAT, CDR2 FQNNGV. V dropped 5 bases and J dropped 0; count of bases not matched to a gene: 3. For the CDR3, the DNA is TGTGCCAGCAGCCAGGGGGATGCAACTAATGAAAAACTGTTTTTT. Translating gives CASSQGDATNEKLFF.

Worth noting for this clone: The same CDR3 is also encoded by other DNA sequences in this sample. The V gene is TRBV15, the J gene TRBJ1-2, with D possibly TRBD1 on 6 matching bases. CDR3 length equals 14 residues. V was cut by 0 bases and J by 6 bases, with 11 bases left in between. Germline values: CDR1 LNHNV, CDR2 YYDKDF (reference sequence). The CDR3 reads CATSREGRGNGYTF. CDR3 in DNA: TGTGCCACCAGCAGAGAGGGCAGGGGTAATGGCTACACCTTC. The whole variable domain, filled in from reference TRBV15 and TRBJ1-2, reads DAMVIQNPRYQVTQFGKPVTLSCSQTLNHNVMYWYQQKSSQAPKLLFHYYDKDFNNEADTPDNFQSRRPNTSFCFLDIRSPGLGDTAMYLCATSREGRGNGYTFGSGTRLTVV.

In DNA form, the CDR3 reads TGTGCCAGCAGCTCCACGCGGACAGGGAGGAACACTGAAGCTTTCTTT. Protein sequence: CASSSTRTGRNTEAFF. J is TRBJ1-1 and V is TRBV9, with 8 positions matching TRBD1. In germline, CDR1 is SGDLS, CDR2 YYNGEE. The trim removed 4 bases at V and 1 base at J, leaving 9 bases unmatched. The CDR3 covers 16 residues.

The gene calls are TRBV30 and TRBJ1-4; possible D gene TRBD1, 5 bases. This CDR3 has 14 residues. Germline loops: CDR1 GTSNPN, CDR2 SVGIG (reference sequence). The ends were cut back, 5 bases at V and 7 bases at J, with 17 bases in the middle. The CDR3 coding sequence is TGTGCCTGGTCCGAAGGGGTAGAGAGTGAAAAACTGTTTTTT. This encodes CAWSEGVESEKLFF.

The gene calls are TRBV2 and TRBJ1-1, with D possibly TRBD1 on 6 matching bases. CDR1 and CDR2 from the germline V gene are SNHLY and FYNNEI. V lost 1 base and J 3 bases, leaving 12 bases between the germline ends. CDR3 length equals 15 residues. The DNA of the CDR3 is TGTGCCAGCAGTGAAGGAAACAGGGCTGACACTGAAGCTTTCTTT. This translates into CASSEGNRADTEAFF.

This clone was found once. This chain's CDR3 is CATSRDVGNYGYTF. The CDR3 bases are TGTGCCACCAGCAGAGATGTCGGGAACTATGGCTACACCTTC. V usage is TRBV15 and J usage is TRBJ1-2; D is ambiguous. This CDR3 spans 14 amino acids. CDR1 is LNHNV, CDR2 YYDKDF, per germline (reference sequence). Trimming shortened V by 0 bases and J by 2 bases, and 7 bases separated the two germline ends. The variable domain in full, with the rest retrieved from reference TRBV15 and TRBJ1-2, is DAMVIQNPRYQVTQFGKPVTLSCSQTLNHNVMYWYQQKSSQAPKLLFHYYDKDFNNEADTPDNFQSRRPNTSFCFLDIRSPGLGDTAMYLCATSRDVGNYGYTFGSGTRLTVV.

Only one count was recorded for this clone. The chain combines TRBV7-9 with TRBJ2-5; D may be TRBD1 (6 bases). Germline V gene lookup returns CDR1 SEHNR and CDR2 FQNEAQ (reference sequence). The CDR3 length is 13 residues. Trimming pared 6 bases from V and 7 bases from J, leaving 15 bases between. The CDR3 region has the DNA TGTGCCAGCAGGTCCGGGACAAAAGGGACCCAGTACTTC. As protein: CASRSGTKGTQYF.

This clone was observed once. The rearrangement uses TRBV6-5 and TRBJ1-2; D call uncertain. Trimming took off 0 bases at V and 9 bases at J, with 17 bases between the two ends. CDR3 size: 15 residues. Looked up from germline, CDR1 is MNHEY and CDR2 is SVGAGI. In nucleotides, the CDR3 is TGTGCCAGCAGTTACTCCATACGTGCGGCTTCTAGCTACACCTTC. This sequence encodes CASSYSIRAASSYTF.

The genes are TRBV27 and TRBJ1-6, with D perhaps matching TRBD1 (5 bases). This CDR3 has 14 amino acids. CDR1 and CDR2 (germline): MNHEY, SMNVEV (reference sequence). With 0 bases removed from V and 7 bases from J, the gap between germline ends came to 7 bases. CDR3 bases: TGTGCCAGCAGTTTATCCGGGGGGAATTCACCCCTCCACTTT. This codes for CASSLSGGNSPLHF.